Listed below are T cell receptor beta chains from one sample, sequenced in a study of T cells in Graves' hyperthyroidism and ophthalmopathy. TCRdb re-derived calls from the multiplex PCR reads in MiXCR, one entry per CDR3 protein. The sample has approximately 260,000 distinct CDR3 sequences; roughly 15% are singletons. The material sequenced was blood. The receptors here all came from a woman between 50 and 59 years old with Graves' hyperthyroidism that later progressed to Graves' ophthalmopathy. Each CDR3 is given with its conserved first and last residue. Fields, in order: V gene, D gene, J gene, clone size, CDR3 DNA, CDR3 protein. The D gene is left open where the match is weak. Part of the rows lack a size; the others show once, few, many or a class for expanded clones.

TRBV6-1	.	TRBJ1-3	many	TGTGCCAGCAGTCTGGAGGGGGTTAGGGCTGGAAACACCATATATTTT	CASSLEGVRAGNTIYF
TRBV6-1	.	TRBJ1-1	many	TGTGCCAGCCAAGGGGGACTGGACACTGAAGCTTTCTTT	CASQGGLDTEAFF
TRBV5-1	TRBD2	TRBJ2-5	few	TGCGCCAGCAGCACGGGACTAGCGGGAGGGCCTGGGAGAGAGACCCAGTACTTC	CASSTGLAGGPGRETQYF
TRBV5-6	TRBD1	TRBJ2-5	.	TGTGCCAGCAGCGACCGGGACAGGGGCGTCGGGGAGACCCAGTACTTC	CASSDRDRGVGETQYF
TRBV15	TRBD1	TRBJ2-6	many	TGTGCCACCAGCAGAGTGGGGACAGGAAGCTCTGGGGCCAACGTCCTGACTTTC	CATSRVGTGSSGANVLTF
TRBV20-1	TRBD2	TRBJ2-1	many	TGCAGTGCTCCGGGACTAGCGACCGGTGAGCAGTTCTTC	CSAPGLATGEQFF
TRBV5-1	.	TRBJ1-4	once	TGCGCCAGCAGCGCGGACAGTTCTGATGAAAAACTGTTTTTT	CASSADSSDEKLFF
TRBV18	TRBD2	TRBJ2-1	many	TGTGCCAGCTCACCACCGGCTAGCGGGGGGAATGAGCAGTTCTTC	CASSPPASGGNEQFF
TRBV28	TRBD2	TRBJ2-7	many	TGTGCCAGCAGTTCCGCCACTAGCGGGAGTAGCCACGAGCAGTACTTC	CASSSATSGSSHEQYF
TRBV20-1	.	TRBJ1-1	many	TGCAGTGCTAGGGAAACTGGGAGGGGCACTGAAGCTTTCTTT	CSARETGRGTEAFF
TRBV7-9	TRBD1	TRBJ2-7	many	TGTGCCAGCAGCTCAGGGGGCAGCGGGCGATATACGAAGCAGTACTTC	CASSSGGSGRYTKQYF